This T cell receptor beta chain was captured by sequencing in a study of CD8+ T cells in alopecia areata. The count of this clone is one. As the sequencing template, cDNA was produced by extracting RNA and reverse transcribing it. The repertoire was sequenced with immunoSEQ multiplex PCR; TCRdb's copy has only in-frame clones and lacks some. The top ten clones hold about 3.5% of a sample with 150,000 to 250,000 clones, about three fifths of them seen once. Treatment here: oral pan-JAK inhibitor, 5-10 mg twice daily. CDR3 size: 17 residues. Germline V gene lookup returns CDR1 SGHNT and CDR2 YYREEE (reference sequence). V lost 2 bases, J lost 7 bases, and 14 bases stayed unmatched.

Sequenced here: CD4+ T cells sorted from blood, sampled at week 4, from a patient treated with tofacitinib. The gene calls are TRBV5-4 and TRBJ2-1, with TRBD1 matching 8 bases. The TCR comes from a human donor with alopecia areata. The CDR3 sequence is CASSLFQGARGVNEQFF. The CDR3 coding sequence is TGTGCCAGCAGCTTATTCCAGGGGGCTCGAGGTGTGAATGAGCAGTTCTTC.